Detailed here is one T cell receptor (beta chain). This clonotype was found many times. No cognate antigen has been identified for it. It has no much larger one-base neighbor in the sample; base qualities were not kept. The sample originates from a study of spatial heterogeneity in lung cancer (dated by TCRdb to between 2018 and 2021). General notes on the study: Samples were obtained from 65 to 90 patients with early-stage, untreated non-small cell lung cancer from the lung TRACERx cohort. Follow-up PBMC samples were sequenced whenever the samples were available, and the median time to follow-up was around 24 months after resection. More beta-chain than alpha-chain transcripts were consistently detected, likely reflecting higher beta-chain transcript abundance. In the raw uncorrected reads, each unique combination of TCR and UMI appeared more than ten times on average. In non-small cell lung cancer, the study quantitatively compared TCR alpha and beta repertoires across several tumor regions, matched nontumor lung, and blood. Nonsynonymous mutation counts, determined by whole-exome sequencing of tumor tissue, were related to TCR repertoire features. Both alpha and beta chains were TCR-sequenced in samples taken at surgery, namely 220 tumor regions, around 64 matched nontumor lung samples and some 53 PBMC samples. What the authors observed across the whole study: Additional single-cell paired TCR alpha and beta sequencing was considered necessary to confirm, at a functional level, the hypothesis that regional TCRs recognize regional mutations. Ubiquitous expanded tumor TCRs were detected in blood more often at tumor resection than at routine follow-up. Comparisons of baseline and follow-up blood repertoires included only 14 patients.

Libraries were constructed by 5' RACE. The instrument was a NextSeq 500. In the TCR library protocol, a unique molecular identifier was attached to each TCR cDNA molecule so that PCR and sequencing errors could be corrected. As for the authors' bioinformatics: TCR identification, UMI-based error correction and CDR3 extraction were performed with Decombinator tools. Expanded TCRs were defined as those above a frequency of 2 per 1,000, corresponding to the top 1% of the tumor frequency distribution. Rényi diversity was computed with the R vegan package after subsampling each repertoire 100 times to 5,000 TCRs. CDR3 similarity networks were constructed using string-kernel similarity of amino acid triplets, with links drawn between CDR3s whose pairwise similarity was above 0.82. TCRdb reanalyzed the raw reads on its own, using fastp at Q25 for trimming and MiXCR for clone calling, and kept in-frame beta chains. Rows are combined by CDR3 protein, so each entry shows the most common genes and DNA. The V and J calls were not made by the authors but by TCRdb's processing. The sample yields under 30,000 distinct CDR3 sequences; about 5.6% were counted once. The ten largest clonotypes hold roughly 21% of the sample.

There are 15 amino acids in the CDR3, from cysteine to phenylalanine inclusive. Of the read, only the CDR3 DNA is kept; its 45 bases are in frame from base 1. V drops 4 bases and J drops 2 bases, leaving 12 bases in between. The germline V gene (reference sequence) specifies MNHEY as CDR1 and SMNVEV as CDR2. The sample's time point label is to be understood as: blood at routine non-recurrence follow-up after resection. For TCR sequencing, whole RNA was extracted from tumor and nontumor lung tissue, or from cryopreserved PBMC samples, and no cell sorting was done. A patient was chosen for TCR sequencing only when enough RNA was available from at least two tumor regions.

Sequencing used PBMCs, obtained at follow-up. The source is a male donor with early-stage non-small cell lung cancer. The chain was built from TRBV27 and TRBJ2-4, with no confidently assigned D gene. The CDR3 has the sequence CASSWEQSSKNIQYF. Read as DNA, the sequence is TGTGCCAGCAGTTGGGAACAGTCTTCCAAAAACATTCAGTACTTC.